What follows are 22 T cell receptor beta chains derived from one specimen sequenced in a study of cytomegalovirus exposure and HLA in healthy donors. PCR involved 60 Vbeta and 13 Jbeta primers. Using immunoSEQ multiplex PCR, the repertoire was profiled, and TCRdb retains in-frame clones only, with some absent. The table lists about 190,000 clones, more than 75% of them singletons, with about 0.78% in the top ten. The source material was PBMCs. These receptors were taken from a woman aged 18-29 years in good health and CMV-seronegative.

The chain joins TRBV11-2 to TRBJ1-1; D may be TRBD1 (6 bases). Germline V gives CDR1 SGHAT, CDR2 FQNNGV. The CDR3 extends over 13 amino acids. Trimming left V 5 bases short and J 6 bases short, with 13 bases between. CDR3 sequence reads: CASSTTTGSEAFF. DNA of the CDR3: TGTGCCAGCAGCACCACAACAGGGTCTGAAGCTTTCTTT.

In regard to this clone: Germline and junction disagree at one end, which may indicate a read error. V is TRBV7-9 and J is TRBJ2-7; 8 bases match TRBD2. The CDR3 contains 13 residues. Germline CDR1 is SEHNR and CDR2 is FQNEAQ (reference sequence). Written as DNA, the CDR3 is TGTTCCAGCAGCTCGGGACTAGCCTACGAGCAGTACTTC. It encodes CSSSSGLAYEQYF.

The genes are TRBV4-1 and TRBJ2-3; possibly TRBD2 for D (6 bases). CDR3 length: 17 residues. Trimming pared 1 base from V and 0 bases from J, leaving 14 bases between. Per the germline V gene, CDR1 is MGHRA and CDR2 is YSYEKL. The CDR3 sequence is CASSQGGVSFSTDTQYF. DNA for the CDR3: TGCGCCAGCAGCCAAGGGGGGGTCTCGTTTAGCACAGATACGCAGTATTTT.

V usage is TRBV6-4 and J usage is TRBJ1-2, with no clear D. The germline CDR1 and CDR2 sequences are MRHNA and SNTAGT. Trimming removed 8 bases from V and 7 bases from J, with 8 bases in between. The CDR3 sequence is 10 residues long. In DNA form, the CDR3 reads TGTGCCAGCCGTCTTCTTGGCTACACCTTC. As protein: CASRLLGYTF.

The CDR3 coding sequence is TGCAGCGTATGGGCGTATGGAAACACCATATATTTT. Translation gives CSVWAYGNTIYF. The J gene is TRBJ1-3, the V gene TRBV29-1; D is ambiguous. V gave up 6 bases and J gave up 3 bases, with 9 bases separating them. Germline CDR1 is SQVTM and CDR2 is ANQGSEA. The CDR3 covers 12 residues.

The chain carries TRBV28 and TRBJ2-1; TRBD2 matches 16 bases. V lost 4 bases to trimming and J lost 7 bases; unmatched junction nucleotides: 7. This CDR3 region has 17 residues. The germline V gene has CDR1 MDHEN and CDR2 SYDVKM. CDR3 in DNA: TGTGCCAGCAGTTCAAACCTGGGACTAGCGGGAGGGAATGAGCAGTTCTTC. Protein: CASSSNLGLAGGNEQFF.

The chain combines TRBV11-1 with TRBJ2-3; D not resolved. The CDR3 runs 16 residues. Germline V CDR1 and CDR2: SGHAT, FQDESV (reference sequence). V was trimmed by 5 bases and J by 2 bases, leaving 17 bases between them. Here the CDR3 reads CASSPRWAGLTDTQYF. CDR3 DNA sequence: TGTGCCAGCAGCCCACGGTGGGCAGGCCTCACAGATACGCAGTATTTT.

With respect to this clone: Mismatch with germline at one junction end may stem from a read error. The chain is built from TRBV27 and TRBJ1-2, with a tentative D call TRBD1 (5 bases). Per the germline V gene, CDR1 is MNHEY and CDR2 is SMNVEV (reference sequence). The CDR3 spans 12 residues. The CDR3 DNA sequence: TGTGCCAGCAGTTTAACGGGGGGTGGCCACACCTTC. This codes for CASSLTGGGHTF.

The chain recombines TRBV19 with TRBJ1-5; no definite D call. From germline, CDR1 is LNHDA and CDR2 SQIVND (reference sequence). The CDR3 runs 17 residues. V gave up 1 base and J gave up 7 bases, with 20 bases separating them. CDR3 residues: CASSIVVAPSYSQPQHF. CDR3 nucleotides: TGTGCCAGTAGTATAGTAGTTGCGCCTTCTTATTCACAGCCCCAGCATTTT.

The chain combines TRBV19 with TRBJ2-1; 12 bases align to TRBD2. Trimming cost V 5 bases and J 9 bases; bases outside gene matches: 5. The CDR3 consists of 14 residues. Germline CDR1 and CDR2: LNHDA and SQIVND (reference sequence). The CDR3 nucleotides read TGTGCCAGTAGTCCCGGACTAGCGGGAAGTGAGCAGTTCTTC. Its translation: CASSPGLAGSEQFF.

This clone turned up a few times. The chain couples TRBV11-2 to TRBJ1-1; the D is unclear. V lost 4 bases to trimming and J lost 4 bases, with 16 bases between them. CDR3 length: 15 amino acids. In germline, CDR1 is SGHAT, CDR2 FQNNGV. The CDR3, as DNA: TGTGCCAGCAGCTCCTGGCGGGAGTGGAGCACTGAAGCTTTCTTT. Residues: CASSSWREWSTEAFF.

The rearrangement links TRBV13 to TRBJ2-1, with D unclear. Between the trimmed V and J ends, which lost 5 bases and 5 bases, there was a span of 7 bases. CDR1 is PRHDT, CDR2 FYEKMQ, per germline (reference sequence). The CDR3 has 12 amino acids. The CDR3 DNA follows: TGTGCCAGCAGCAGCAATAACAATGAGCAGTTCTTC. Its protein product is CASSSNNNEQFF.

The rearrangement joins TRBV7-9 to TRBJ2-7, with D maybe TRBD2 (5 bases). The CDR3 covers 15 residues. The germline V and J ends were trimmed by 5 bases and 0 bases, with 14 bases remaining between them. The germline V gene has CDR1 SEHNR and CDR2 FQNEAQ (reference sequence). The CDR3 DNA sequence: TGTGCCAGCAGCCTTAACCCGACTAACTCCTACGAGCAGTACTTC. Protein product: CASSLNPTNSYEQYF.

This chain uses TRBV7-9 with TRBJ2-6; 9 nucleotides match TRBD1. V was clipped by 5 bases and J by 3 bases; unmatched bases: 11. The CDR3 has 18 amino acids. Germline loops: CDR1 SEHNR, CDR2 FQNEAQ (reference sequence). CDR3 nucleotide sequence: TGTGCCAGCAGCGTAACGGGACAGGGTTTGGATGGGGCCAACGTCCTGACTTTC. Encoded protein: CASSVTGQGLDGANVLTF.

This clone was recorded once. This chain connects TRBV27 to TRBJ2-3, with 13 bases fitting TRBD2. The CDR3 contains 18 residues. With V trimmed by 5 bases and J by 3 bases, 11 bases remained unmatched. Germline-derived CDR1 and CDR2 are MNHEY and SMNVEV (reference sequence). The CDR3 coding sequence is TGTGCCAGCAGTCACACTAGCGGGGGGGCGGCGGGGACAGATACGCAGTATTTT. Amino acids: CASSHTSGGAAGTDTQYF.

This chain's CDR3 is CASRLAGGSQETQYF. CDR3 coding DNA: TGCGCCAGTAGACTAGCGGGCGGTTCTCAAGAGACCCAGTACTTC. V is TRBV5-1 and J is TRBJ2-5; 10 nucleotides match TRBD2. The CDR3 has 15 residues. Germline CDR1 reads SGHRS; CDR2 reads YFSETQ. Germline trimming cut 8 bases from V and 2 bases from J; bases unmatched to any gene: 9.

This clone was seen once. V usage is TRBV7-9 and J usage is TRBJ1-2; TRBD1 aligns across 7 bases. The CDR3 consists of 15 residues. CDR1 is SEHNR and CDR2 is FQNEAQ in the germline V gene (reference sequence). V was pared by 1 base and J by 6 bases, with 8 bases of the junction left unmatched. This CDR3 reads CASSLDPGGLNGYTF. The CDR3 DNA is TGTGCCAGCAGCTTAGATCCAGGGGGGTTGAATGGCTACACCTTC.

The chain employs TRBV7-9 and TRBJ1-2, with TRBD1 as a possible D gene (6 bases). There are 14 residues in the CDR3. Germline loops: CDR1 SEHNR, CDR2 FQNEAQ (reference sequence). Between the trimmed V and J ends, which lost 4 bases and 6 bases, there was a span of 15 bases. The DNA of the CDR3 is TGTGCCAGCAGCTCATCCGGGACAACCGATGGCTACACCTTC. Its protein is CASSSSGTTDGYTF.

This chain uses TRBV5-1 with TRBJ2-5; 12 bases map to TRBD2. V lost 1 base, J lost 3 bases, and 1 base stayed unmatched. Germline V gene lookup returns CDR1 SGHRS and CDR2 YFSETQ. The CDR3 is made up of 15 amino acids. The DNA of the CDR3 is TGCGCCAGCAGCTTGCCTAGCGGGGGGGAAGAGACCCAGTACTTC. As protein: CASSLPSGGEETQYF.

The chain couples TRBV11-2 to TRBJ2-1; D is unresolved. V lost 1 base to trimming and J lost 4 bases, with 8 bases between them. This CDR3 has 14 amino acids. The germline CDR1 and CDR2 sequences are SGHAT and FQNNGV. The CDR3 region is CASSLGSSYNEQFF. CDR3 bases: TGTGCCAGCAGCTTAGGTAGTTCTTACAATGAGCAGTTCTTC.

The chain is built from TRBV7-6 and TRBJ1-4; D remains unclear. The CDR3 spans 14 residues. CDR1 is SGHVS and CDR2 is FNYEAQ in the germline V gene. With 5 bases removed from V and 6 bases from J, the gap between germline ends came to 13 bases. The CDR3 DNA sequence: TGTGCCAGCAGCCCGGAGTCTTCCTATGAAAAACTGTTTTTT. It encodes CASSPESSYEKLFF.

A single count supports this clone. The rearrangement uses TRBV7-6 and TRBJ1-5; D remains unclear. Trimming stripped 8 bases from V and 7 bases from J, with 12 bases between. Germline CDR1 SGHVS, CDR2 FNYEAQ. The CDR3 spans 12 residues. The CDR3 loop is CASGRPGQPQHF. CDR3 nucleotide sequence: TGTGCCAGCGGGAGGCCCGGACAGCCCCAGCATTTT.